Below, 14 T cell receptor beta chains from the same sample are listed, as sequenced in a study of post-analysis software for immune sequencing data. The study's findings and limits: About five TRBV segments were more frequent in patients than controls; TRBV5-6, TRBV5-1 and TRBV20-1 belonged to this group.

These TCRs are of unknown antigen specificity. Unique molecular identifiers were present in the TCR beta cDNA libraries. One entry per CDR3 protein, called by TCRdb with MiXCR from the PCR reads. Of 650,000 to 850,000 distinct CDR3 sequences in the sample, approximately 53% were seen once. Sequencing was carried out using blood. The receptor set was obtained from a girl between 5 and 17 years old with multiple sclerosis.

This chain connects TRBV15 to TRBJ2-4; 7 bases fit TRBD1. With the DNA end fitting TRBJ2-5 better, the J assignment may be wrong. The germline V gene has CDR1 LNHNV and CDR2 YYDKDF (reference sequence). The CDR3 covers 17 residues. CDR3 bases: TGTGCCACCAGCAGGCACCCGGGACAGCTTATTCAAGAGACCCAGTACTTC. Its translation: CATSRHPGQLIQETQYF.

The gene calls are TRBV7-3 and TRBJ2-1; 8 positions match TRBD2. Germline V gene sequence: CDR1 SGHTA, CDR2 FQGTGA. The CDR3 sequence is 15 residues long. With 5 bases clipped from V and 7 bases from J, the junction kept 10 bases outside the gene matches. The CDR3 nucleotides read TGTGCCAGCAGCCCCCGAGCGGGAGTAGGTAATGAGCAGTTCTTC. Its protein is CASSPRAGVGNEQFF. Drawing the rest from reference TRBV7-3 and TRBJ2-1, the complete variable domain is GAGVSQTPSNKVTEKGKYVELRCDPISGHTALYWYRQSLGQGPEFLIYFQGTGAADDSGLPNDRFFAVRPEGSVSTLKIQRTERGDSAVYLCASSPRAGVGNEQFFGPGTRLTVL.

In regard to this clonotype: A read error is possible here, since a much larger clone lies one base away. The chain has TRBV4-1 and TRBJ2-1, with no clear D. Trimming removed 1 base from V and 6 bases from J, with 10 bases in between. CDR1 and CDR2 (germline): MGHRA, YSYEKL. The CDR3 length is 14 residues. CDR3 region: CASSQGHGSNEQFF. In nucleotides, the CDR3 is TGCGCCAGCAGCCAAGGTCACGGGTCCAATGAGCAGTTCTTC.

This clonotype was found once. The rearrangement joins TRBV2 to TRBJ1-5; D is uncertain. Germline assignment: CDR1 SNHLY and CDR2 FYNNEI. V dropped 3 bases and J dropped 6 bases, with 12 bases sitting between them. The CDR3 is made up of 14 amino acids. In DNA form, the CDR3 reads TGTGCCAGCAGTGATCCGCAGGCGGGTCAGCCCCAGCATTTT. Protein sequence: CASSDPQAGQPQHF.

This sequence joins TRBV10-2 and TRBJ1-2, with D unresolved. Germline V gene data show CDR1 as WSHSY and CDR2 as SAAADI. The V and J ends lost 2 bases and 7 bases respectively, with 14 bases between them. The CDR3 extends over 14 amino acids. In DNA form, the CDR3 reads TGCGCCAGCAGTGAGATAGCTCGGACTTCTGGCTACACCTTC. This translates into CASSEIARTSGYTF.

This clonotype was found a few times. The rearrangement links TRBV7-9 to TRBJ1-6; 9 positions agree with TRBD1. V was pared by 5 bases and J by 9 bases, with 5 bases of the junction left unmatched. This CDR3 has 14 residues. Germline V gene lookup returns CDR1 SEHNR and CDR2 FQNEAQ (reference sequence). As DNA, the CDR3 is TGTGCCAGCAGCGAACAGGGGGCGGTTTCACCCCTCCACTTT. This encodes CASSEQGAVSPLHF.

This clonotype was seen a handful of times. The V and J genes are TRBV4-2 and TRBJ2-7, with 7 nucleotides matching TRBD1. The J segment lost 2 bases and the V segment lost 4 bases, leaving 5 bases of the junction unmatched. Germline loops: CDR1 LGHNA, CDR2 YNFKEQ. The CDR3 sequence is 14 residues long. The CDR3 DNA follows: TGTGCCAGCAGCCCTGACAGGGAACCCTACGAGCAGTACTTC. Translating it yields CASSPDREPYEQYF.

The chain employs TRBV12-3 or TRBV12-4 and TRBJ2-6, with 11 bases that match TRBD1. V dropped 3 bases and J dropped 8; count of bases not matched to a gene: 9. The CDR3 has 17 residues. The CDR3 sequence is CASSFATGTGGTNVLTF. The CDR3 DNA reads TGTGCCAGCAGTTTTGCGACGGGGACAGGGGGAACCAACGTCCTGACTTTC.

This clonotype showed up just a few times. The chain carries TRBV2 and TRBJ2-7; 12 bases align to TRBD1. Germline lookup yields CDR1 SNHLY and CDR2 FYNNEI. CDR3 length: 20 amino acids. Trimming cost V 6 bases and J 1 base; bases outside gene matches: 19. CDR3 sequence: CASRFRSGTGGSLVSYEQYF. The CDR3 region has the DNA TGTGCCAGCAGGTTCCGCTCCGGGACAGGGGGCTCCCTCGTATCCTACGAGCAGTACTTC. Filled out from reference TRBV2 and TRBJ2-7, the complete variable domain reads EPEVTQTPSHQVTQMGQEVILRCVPISNHLYFYWYRQILGQKVEFLVSFYNNEISEKSEIFDDQFSVERPDGSNFTLKIRSTKLEDSAMYFCASRFRSGTGGSLVSYEQYFGPGTRLTVT.

This clonotype showed up just a few times. The rearrangement uses TRBV7-2 and TRBJ2-5; tentative D call: TRBD2 (5 bases). CDR1 is SGHTA and CDR2 is FQGNSA in the germline V gene. Trimming cost V 1 base and J 5 bases, with 14 bases left between them. The CDR3 has 15 amino acids. CDR3: CASSLEAGPRETQYF. In DNA form, the CDR3 reads TGTGCCAGCAGCTTAGAGGCGGGCCCTCGTGAGACCCAGTACTTC.

The V gene is TRBV18, the J gene TRBJ2-7, with 9 bases aligning to TRBD1. Germline V lookup: CDR1 KGHSH, CDR2 LQKENI. The CDR3 loop spans 16 amino acids. Trimming took 6 bases from V and 0 from J; bases not matched to a gene: 9. This CDR3 reads CASSPIQGADSYEQYF. The CDR3 nucleotides are TGTGCCAGCTCCCCTATACAGGGGGCGGACTCCTACGAGCAGTACTTC.

The rearrangement joins TRBV29-1 to TRBJ2-7; 8 positions match TRBD2. J was trimmed by 7 bases and V by 4 bases; bases with no gene match: 6. The CDR3 runs to 12 residues. CDR1 SQVTM and CDR2 ANQGSEA come from the germline V gene. CDR3 sequence reads: CSVARLAGEQYF. For the CDR3, the DNA is TGCAGCGTTGCGCGCCTAGCGGGTGAGCAGTACTTC.

The V and J genes are TRBV6-5 and TRBJ2-1; 9 bases map to TRBD2. The junction had 6 bases not matched to a gene; V was cut back by 5 bases and J by 4 bases. Germline V lookup: CDR1 MNHEY, CDR2 SVGAGI. CDR3 length: 15 residues. CDR3 bases: TGTGCCAGCAGTGGCGGGACTAGCTTTTACAATGAGCAGTTCTTC. Protein: CASSGGTSFYNEQFF.

The chain recombines TRBV4-1 with TRBJ1-6, with unresolved D. Germline V gives CDR1 MGHRA, CDR2 YSYEKL. The germline V and J ends were trimmed by 0 bases and 5 bases, with 5 bases remaining between them. CDR3 length: 14 residues. DNA of the CDR3: TGCGCCAGCAGCCAAGACAAAAATAATTCACCCCTCCACTTT. Encoded protein: CASSQDKNNSPLHF.